One sample yielded the 9 T cell receptor beta chains listed below, sequenced in a study of T cell responses to AZD1222 COVID-19 vaccine. Assay: immunoSEQ multiplex PCR; the TCRdb copy retains only in-frame clones and omits some. The repertoire holds over 150,000 clones, with almost 90% as singletons. Sequenced material: peripheral blood, taken on day 0 of AZD1222 vaccination. These receptors were collected from an adult in good health.

The genes are TRBV6-5 and TRBJ2-1; unclear D gene. Germline CDR1 is MNHEY and CDR2 is SVGAGI. CDR3 length: 12 amino acids. Trimming took off 7 bases at V and 8 bases at J, with 12 bases between the two ends. CDR3 in amino acids: CASTLVLDEQFF. CDR3 DNA: TGTGCCAGCACCCTCGTCTTGGATGAGCAGTTCTTC.

This chain connects TRBV2 to TRBJ2-5; TRBD2 agrees at 11 bases. This CDR3 region has 14 residues. V was clipped by 6 bases and J by 5 bases; unmatched bases: 5. Per germline, CDR1 SNHLY and CDR2 FYNNEI. CDR3 sequence: CASSPRLAGETQYF. As DNA, the CDR3 is TGTGCCAGCAGCCCCCGACTAGCGGGGGAGACCCAGTACTTC.

V is TRBV12-3 or TRBV12-4 and J is TRBJ1-1; D possibly corresponds to TRBD1 (5 bases). Deletions cut 6 bases from V and 4 bases from J, with 6 bases between. This CDR3 is built from 11 residues. The CDR3 DNA follows: TGTGCCAGCAGAGGGGTCACTGAAGCTTTCTTT. This codes for CASRGVTEAFF.

V usage is TRBV9 and J usage is TRBJ1-3; D perhaps matches TRBD1 (5 bases). This CDR3 is 14 amino acids long. Trimming took 2 bases from V and 4 from J, leaving 10 bases between them. Germline V gene lookup returns CDR1 SGDLS and CDR2 YYNGEE. CDR3 bases: TGTGCCAGCAGCGTTTCCAGGGCGGGAAACACCATATATTTT. This translates into CASSVSRAGNTIYF. Together with reference TRBV9 and TRBJ1-3, the CDR3 gives the full variable domain: DSGVTQTPKHLITATGQRVTLRCSPRSGDLSVYWYQQSLDQGLQFLIQYYNGEERAKGNILERFSAQQFPDLHSELNLSSLELGDSALYFCASSVSRAGNTIYFGEGSWLTVV.

The genes are TRBV9 and TRBJ1-2; 8 bases are shared with TRBD1. V lost 1 base and J lost 5; bases outside the gene matches: 16. This CDR3 region has 18 residues. Germline V gene sequence: CDR1 SGDLS, CDR2 YYNGEE. This CDR3 is CASSVLGQGGLIGYGYTF. CDR3 in DNA: TGTGCCAGCAGCGTACTAGGACAGGGAGGACTAATCGGATATGGCTACACCTTC.

The chain joins TRBV5-5 to TRBJ1-1, with D possibly TRBD1 on 5 matching bases. The ends were cut back, 3 bases at V and 2 bases at J, with 11 bases in the middle. Germline V gene data show CDR1 as SGHKS and CDR2 as YYEKEE (reference sequence). The CDR3 runs 14 residues. The CDR3 loop reads CASSWGRVNTEAFF. In DNA form, the CDR3 reads TGTGCCAGCAGCTGGGGACGGGTAAACACTGAAGCTTTCTTT.

The V call is TRBV19, the J call TRBJ2-5, with D perhaps TRBD1 or TRBD2 (5 bases each). CDR1 and CDR2 from the germline V gene are LNHDA and SQIVND (reference sequence). V was clipped by 5 bases and J by 5 bases, with 12 bases between them. CDR3 length: 13 amino acids. The CDR3 reads CASSERGWETQYF. CDR3 sequence (DNA): TGTGCCAGTAGTGAGAGGGGCTGGGAGACCCAGTACTTC.

The chain is built from TRBV28 and TRBJ2-7, with D possibly matching TRBD1 (6 bases). The CDR3 length is 12 residues. V lost 6 bases and J 3 bases, leaving 9 bases between the germline ends. The V gene's germline CDR1 is MDHEN and CDR2 SYDVKM. CDR3 sequence: CASSHRVYEQYF. The CDR3, as DNA: TGTGCCAGCAGCCACAGGGTCTACGAGCAGTACTTC.

The chain employs TRBV11-3 and TRBJ2-1; D perhaps matches TRBD2 (6 bases). The CDR3 has 17 amino acids. Germline V gene data show CDR1 as SGHNT and CDR2 as YENEEA. Trimming left V 0 bases short and J 9 bases short, with 21 bases between. The DNA for the CDR3 is TGTGCCAGCAGCTTAGACCCCGGGACTCCGATTCAAGTTGAGCAGTTCTTC. Its protein product is CASSLDPGTPIQVEQFF.